The entry below describes one T cell receptor beta chain. At a deep level, the assay was run. The repertoire was sequenced with immunoSEQ multiplex PCR; TCRdb's copy has only in-frame clones and lacks some. Here the sample spans 950,000 to 1,100,000 clones, approximately 72% being singletons. This sample stems from a study of shared clonotypes between healthy human individuals. The CDR3 is made up of 15 amino acids. Germline CDR1 SGHRS, CDR2 YFSETQ. The V and J ends lost 4 bases and 4 bases, in that order; junction bases with no gene match: 6. The clonotype originates from a man between 18 and 29 years old in good health. The chain combines TRBV5-1 with TRBJ2-7; TRBD2 aligns across 12 bases. Sequences were obtained from memory CD4+ T cells sorted from blood. The subset is: CD45RA-negative fraction. CDR3 nucleotides: TGCGCCAGCAGCGGAGGGACTAGCGGGCCTTACGAGCAGTACTTC. This encodes CASSGGTSGPYEQYF.